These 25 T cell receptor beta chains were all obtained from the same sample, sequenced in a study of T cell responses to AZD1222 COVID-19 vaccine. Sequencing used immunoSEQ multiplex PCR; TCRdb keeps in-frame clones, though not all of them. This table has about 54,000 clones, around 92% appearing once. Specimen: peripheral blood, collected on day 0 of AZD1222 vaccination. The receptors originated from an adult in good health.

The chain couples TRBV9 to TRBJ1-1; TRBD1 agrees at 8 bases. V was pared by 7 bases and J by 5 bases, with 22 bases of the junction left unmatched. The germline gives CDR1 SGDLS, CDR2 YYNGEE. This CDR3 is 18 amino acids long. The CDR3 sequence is CASSKSGGTGLKGTEAFF. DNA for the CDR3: TGTGCCAGCTCAAAATCTGGGGGGACAGGTCTCAAAGGGACTGAAGCTTTCTTT.

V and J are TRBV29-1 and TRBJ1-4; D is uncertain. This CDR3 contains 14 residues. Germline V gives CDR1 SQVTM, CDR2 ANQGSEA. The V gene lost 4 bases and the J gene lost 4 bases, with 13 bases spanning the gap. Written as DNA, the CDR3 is TGCAGCGTTGGGTGTCGACATAATAATGAAAAACTGTTTTTT. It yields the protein CSVGCRHNNEKLFF.

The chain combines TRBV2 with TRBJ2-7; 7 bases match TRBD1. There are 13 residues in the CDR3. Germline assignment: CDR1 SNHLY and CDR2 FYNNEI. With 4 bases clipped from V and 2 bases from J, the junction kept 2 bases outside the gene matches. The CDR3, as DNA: TGTGCCAGCAGTGGGCAGGGGGCCTACGAGCAGTACTTC. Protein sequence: CASSGQGAYEQYF. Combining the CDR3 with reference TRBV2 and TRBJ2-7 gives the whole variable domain EPEVTQTPSHQVTQMGQEVILRCVPISNHLYFYWYRQILGQKVEFLVSFYNNEISEKSEIFDDQFSVERPDGSNFTLKIRSTKLEDSAMYFCASSGQGAYEQYFGPGTRLTVT.

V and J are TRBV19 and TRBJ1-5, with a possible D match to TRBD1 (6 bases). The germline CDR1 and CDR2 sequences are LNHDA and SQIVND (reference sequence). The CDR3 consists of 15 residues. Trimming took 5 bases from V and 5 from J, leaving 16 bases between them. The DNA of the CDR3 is TGTGCCAGTAGTCCTGCCCTCACAGGGTATCAGCCCCAGCATTTT. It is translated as CASSPALTGYQPQHF.

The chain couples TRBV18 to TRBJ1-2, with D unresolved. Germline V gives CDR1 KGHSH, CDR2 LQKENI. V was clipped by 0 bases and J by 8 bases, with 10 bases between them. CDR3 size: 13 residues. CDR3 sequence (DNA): TGTGCCAGCTCACCACCGGCCGGTCGGGGCTACACCTTC. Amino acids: CASSPPAGRGYTF.

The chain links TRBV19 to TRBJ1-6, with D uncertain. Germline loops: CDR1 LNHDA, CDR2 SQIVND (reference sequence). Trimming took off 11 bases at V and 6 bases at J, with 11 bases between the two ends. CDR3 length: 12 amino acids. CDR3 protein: CACGRGNSPLHF. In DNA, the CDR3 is TGTGCCTGCGGGCGAGGTAATTCACCCCTCCACTTT.

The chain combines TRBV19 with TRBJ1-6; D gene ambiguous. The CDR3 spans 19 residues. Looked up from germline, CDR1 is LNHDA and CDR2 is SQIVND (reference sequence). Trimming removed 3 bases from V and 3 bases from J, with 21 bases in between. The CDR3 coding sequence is TGTGCCAGTAGTATCAAAGGGATCGACTCTTTAAACTATAATTCACCCCTCCACTTT. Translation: CASSIKGIDSLNYNSPLHF.

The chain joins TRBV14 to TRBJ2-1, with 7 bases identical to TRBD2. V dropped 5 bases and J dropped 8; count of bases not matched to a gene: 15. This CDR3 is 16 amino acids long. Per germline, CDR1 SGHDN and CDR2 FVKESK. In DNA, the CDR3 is TGTGCCAGCAGCTCAAGAAGCGGACTAGGAGGGCATGAGCAGTTCTTC. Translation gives CASSSRSGLGGHEQFF.

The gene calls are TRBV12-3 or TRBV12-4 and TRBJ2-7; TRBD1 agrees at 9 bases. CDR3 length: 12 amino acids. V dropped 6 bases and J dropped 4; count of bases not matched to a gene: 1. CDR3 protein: CASRTGGYEQYF. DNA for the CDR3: TGTGCCAGCAGGACAGGGGGGTACGAGCAGTACTTC.

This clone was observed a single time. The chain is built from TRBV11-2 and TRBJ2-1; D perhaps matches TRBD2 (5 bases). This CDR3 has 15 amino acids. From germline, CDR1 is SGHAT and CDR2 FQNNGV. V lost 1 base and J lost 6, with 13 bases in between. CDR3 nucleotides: TGTGCCAGCAGCTTAGTACGGGAACTTTCCAATGAGCAGTTCTTC. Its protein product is CASSLVRELSNEQFF.

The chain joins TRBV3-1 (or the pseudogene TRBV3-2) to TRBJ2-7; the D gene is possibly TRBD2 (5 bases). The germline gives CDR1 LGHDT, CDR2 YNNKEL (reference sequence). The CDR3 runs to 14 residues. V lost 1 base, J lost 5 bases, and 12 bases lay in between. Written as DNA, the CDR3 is TGTGCCAGCAGCCAAGTGGTGTCTAGCAACGAGCAGTACTTC. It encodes CASSQVVSSNEQYF.

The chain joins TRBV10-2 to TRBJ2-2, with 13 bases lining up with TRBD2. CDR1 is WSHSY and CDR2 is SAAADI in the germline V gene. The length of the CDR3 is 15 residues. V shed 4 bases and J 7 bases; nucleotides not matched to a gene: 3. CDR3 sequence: CASSVGTSGIGELFF. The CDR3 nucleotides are TGCGCCAGCAGTGTTGGGACTAGCGGGATCGGGGAGCTGTTTTTT.

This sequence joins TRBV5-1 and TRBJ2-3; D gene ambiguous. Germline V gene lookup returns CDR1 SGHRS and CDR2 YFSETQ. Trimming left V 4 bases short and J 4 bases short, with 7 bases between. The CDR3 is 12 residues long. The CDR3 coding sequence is TGCGCCAGCAGCCCGTCGGCAGATACGCAGTATTTT. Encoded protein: CASSPSADTQYF.

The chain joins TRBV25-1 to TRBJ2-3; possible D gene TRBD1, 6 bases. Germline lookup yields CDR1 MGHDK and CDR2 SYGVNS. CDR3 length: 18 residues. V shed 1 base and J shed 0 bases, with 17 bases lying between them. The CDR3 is CASSESGHTTLSTDTQYF. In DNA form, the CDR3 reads TGTGCCAGCAGTGAATCGGGACACACCACTCTTAGCACAGATACGCAGTATTTT. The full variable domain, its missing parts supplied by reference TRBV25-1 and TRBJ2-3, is EADIYQTPRYLVIGTGKKITLECSQTMGHDKMYWYQQDPGMELHLIHYSYGVNSTEKGDLSSESTVSRIRTEHFPLTLESARPSHTSQYLCASSESGHTTLSTDTQYFGPGTRLTVL.

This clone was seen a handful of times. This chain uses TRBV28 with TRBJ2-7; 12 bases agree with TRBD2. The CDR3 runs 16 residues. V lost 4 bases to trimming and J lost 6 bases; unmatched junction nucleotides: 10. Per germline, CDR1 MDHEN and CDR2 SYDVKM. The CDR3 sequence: CASSSPGTSGSGEQYF. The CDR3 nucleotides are TGTGCCAGCAGTTCCCCCGGGACTAGCGGGTCCGGCGAGCAGTACTTC.

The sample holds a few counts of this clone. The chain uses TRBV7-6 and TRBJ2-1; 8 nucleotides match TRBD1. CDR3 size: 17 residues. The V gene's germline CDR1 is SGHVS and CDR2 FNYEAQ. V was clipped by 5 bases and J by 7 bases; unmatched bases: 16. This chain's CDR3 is CASSRKATGVPPNEQFF. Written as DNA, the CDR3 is TGTGCCAGCAGCCGAAAGGCGACAGGGGTCCCCCCTAATGAGCAGTTCTTC.

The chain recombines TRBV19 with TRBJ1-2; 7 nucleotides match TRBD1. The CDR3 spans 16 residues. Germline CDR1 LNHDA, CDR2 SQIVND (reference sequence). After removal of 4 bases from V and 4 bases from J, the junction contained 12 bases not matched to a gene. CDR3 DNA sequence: TGTGCCAGTAGTAGTTTCGGACAGGAAAAGACCTATGGCTACACCTTC. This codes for CASSSFGQEKTYGYTF.

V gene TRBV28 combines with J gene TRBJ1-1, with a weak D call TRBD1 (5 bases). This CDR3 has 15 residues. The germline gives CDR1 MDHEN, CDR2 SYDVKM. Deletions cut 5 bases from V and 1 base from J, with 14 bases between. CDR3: CASSPKRGENTEAFF. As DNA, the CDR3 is TGTGCCAGCAGTCCCAAGCGGGGCGAGAACACTGAAGCTTTCTTT. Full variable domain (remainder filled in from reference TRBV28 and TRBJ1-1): DVKVTQSSRYLVKRTGEKVFLECVQDMDHENMFWYRQDPGLGLRLIYFSYDVKMKEKGDIPEGYSVSREKKERFSLILESASTNQTSMYLCASSPKRGENTEAFFGQGTRLTVV.

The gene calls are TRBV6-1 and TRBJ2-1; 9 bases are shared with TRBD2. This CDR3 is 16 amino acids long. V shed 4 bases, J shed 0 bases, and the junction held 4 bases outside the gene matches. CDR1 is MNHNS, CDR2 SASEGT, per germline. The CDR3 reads CASSGLAVISYNEQFF. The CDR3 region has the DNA TGTGCCAGCAGTGGACTAGCGGTGATCTCCTACAATGAGCAGTTCTTC.

In DNA form, the CDR3 reads TGTGCCACCCGACAGGGACAAGATACGCAGTATTTT. This gives the protein CATRQGQDTQYF. The chain links TRBV19 to TRBJ2-3, with TRBD1 matching 7 bases. The V gene end was trimmed by 10 bases and the J gene end by 5 bases; junction bases not matched to a gene: 6. Germline CDR1 is LNHDA and CDR2 is SQIVND (reference sequence). CDR3 length: 12 amino acids.

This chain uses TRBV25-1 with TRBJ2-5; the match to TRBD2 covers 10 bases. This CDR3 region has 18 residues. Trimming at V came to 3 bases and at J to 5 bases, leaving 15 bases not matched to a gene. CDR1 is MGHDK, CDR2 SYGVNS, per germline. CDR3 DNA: TGTGCCAGCAGTGACCCCAGCGGGAGGGCCTTTGGGGGGGAGACCCAGTACTTC. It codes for CASSDPSGRAFGGETQYF.

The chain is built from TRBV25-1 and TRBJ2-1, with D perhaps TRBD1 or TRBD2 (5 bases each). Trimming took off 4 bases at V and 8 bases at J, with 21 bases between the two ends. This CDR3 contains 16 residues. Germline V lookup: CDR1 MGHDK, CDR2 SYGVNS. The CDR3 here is CASSGPGAALWYEQFF. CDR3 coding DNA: TGTGCCAGCAGTGGTCCCGGGGCTGCGCTTTGGTATGAGCAGTTCTTC.

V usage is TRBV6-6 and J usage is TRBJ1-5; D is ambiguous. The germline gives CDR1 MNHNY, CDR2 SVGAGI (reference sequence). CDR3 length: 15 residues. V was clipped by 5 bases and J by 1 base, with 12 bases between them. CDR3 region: CASSTPDESNQPQHF. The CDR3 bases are TGTGCCAGCAGTACACCGGACGAAAGCAATCAGCCCCAGCATTTT.

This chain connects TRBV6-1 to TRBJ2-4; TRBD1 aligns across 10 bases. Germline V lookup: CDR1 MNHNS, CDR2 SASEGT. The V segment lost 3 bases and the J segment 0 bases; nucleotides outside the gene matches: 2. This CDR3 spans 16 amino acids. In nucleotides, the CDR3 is TGTGCCAGCAGTGATTGGACAGGGGGAGCCAAAAACATTCAGTACTTC. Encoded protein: CASSDWTGGAKNIQYF.

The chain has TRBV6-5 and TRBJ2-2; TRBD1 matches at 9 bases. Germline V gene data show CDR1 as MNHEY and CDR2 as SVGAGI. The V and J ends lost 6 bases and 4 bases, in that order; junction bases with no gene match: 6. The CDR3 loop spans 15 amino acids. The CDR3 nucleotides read TGTGCCAGCAGCAGAAAGACAGGGGGCACCGGGGAGCTGTTTTTT. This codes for CASSRKTGGTGELFF.